This TCR beta chain was obtained from a study of blood T cell repertoires in COVID-19. The CDR3 spans 17 residues. In germline, CDR1 is SGHAT, CDR2 FQNNGV. V was pared by 6 bases and J by 1 base, with 9 bases of the junction left unmatched. Profiled with immunoSEQ multiplex PCR; TCRdb holds only in-frame clones, not every one. Among some 190,000 clones listed, 70% to 90% were seen once. Input material: peripheral blood. The genes are TRBV11-2 and TRBJ2-1; 10 bases line up with TRBD2. This TCR was sampled from a man aged 80 or over with COVID-19, enrolled during active disease. The CDR3 bases are TGTGCCAGCAGACTACTTCCACTAGCGGGGTCCTACAATGAGCAGTTCTTC. Its translation is CASRLLPLAGSYNEQFF.